The clone carrying this T cell receptor beta chain occurred a few times. Its antigen remains unknown. TCRdb passed the 5' RACE reads through MiXCR, listing each CDR3 protein once. The table records over 250,000 distinct CDR3 sequences, roughly 4.3% of them present only once. This entry belongs to a study of T cells after yellow fever vaccination. Study-wide points: Weaker, the secondary response peaked sooner, at day 5 versus 15.

Looked up from germline, CDR1 is KGHSH and CDR2 is LQKENI. The CDR3 covers 15 residues. The junction had 9 bases not matched to a gene; V was cut back by 5 bases and J by 5 bases. The chain recombines TRBV18 with TRBJ2-3, with 8 bases that match TRBD2. The sequence was obtained from a man younger than 35 who received the YFV17D yellow fever vaccine. Sample: PBMCs, taken 5 days after the yellow fever booster vaccination. CDR3 coding DNA: TGTGCCAGCTCAGTCCAGCGGGGGAAAGGAGATACGCAGTATTTT. Its translation: CASSVQRGKGDTQYF.